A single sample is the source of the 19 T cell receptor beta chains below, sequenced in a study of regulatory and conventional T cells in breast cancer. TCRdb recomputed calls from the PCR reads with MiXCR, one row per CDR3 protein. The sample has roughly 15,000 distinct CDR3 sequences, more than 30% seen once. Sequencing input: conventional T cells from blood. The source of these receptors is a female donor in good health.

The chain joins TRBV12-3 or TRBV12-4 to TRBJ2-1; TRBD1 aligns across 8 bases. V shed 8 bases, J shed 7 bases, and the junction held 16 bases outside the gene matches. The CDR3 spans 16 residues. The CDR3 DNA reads TGTGCCAGCGGCTGGGACAGGCAAGAAAAGTCGAATGAGCAGTTCTTC. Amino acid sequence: CASGWDRQEKSNEQFF.

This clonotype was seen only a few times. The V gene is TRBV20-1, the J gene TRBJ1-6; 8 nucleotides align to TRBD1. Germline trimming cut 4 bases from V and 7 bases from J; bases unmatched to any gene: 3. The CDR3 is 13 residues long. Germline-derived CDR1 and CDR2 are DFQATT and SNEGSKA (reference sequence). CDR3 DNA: TGCAGTGCTATGGACAGGGCGAATTCACCCCTCCACTTT. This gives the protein CSAMDRANSPLHF.

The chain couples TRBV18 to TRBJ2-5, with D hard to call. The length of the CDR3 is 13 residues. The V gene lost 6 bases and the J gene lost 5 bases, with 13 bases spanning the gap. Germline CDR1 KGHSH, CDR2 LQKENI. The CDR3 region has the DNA TGTGCCAGCTCCCCGGGCCTGATGGAGACCCAGTACTTC. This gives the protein CASSPGLMETQYF. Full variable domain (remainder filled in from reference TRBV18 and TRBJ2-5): NAGVMQNPRHLVRRRGQEARLRCSPMKGHSHVYWYRQLPEEGLKFMVYLQKENIIDESGMPKERFSAEFPKEGPSILRIQQVVRGDSAAYFCASSPGLMETQYFGPGTRLLVL.

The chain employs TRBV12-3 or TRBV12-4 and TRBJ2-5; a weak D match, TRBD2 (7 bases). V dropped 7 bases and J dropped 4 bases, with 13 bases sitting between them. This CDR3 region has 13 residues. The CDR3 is CASTLGGRETQYF. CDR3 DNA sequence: TGTGCCAGCACCTTGGGGGGGCGAGAGACCCAGTACTTC.

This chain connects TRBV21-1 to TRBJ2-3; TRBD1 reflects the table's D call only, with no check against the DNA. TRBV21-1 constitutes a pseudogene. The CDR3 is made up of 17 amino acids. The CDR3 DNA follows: TGTGCCAGCAGCGCGTCCTCGCCGGGACAGCACACAGATACGCAGTATTTT. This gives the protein CASSASSPGQHTDTQYF.

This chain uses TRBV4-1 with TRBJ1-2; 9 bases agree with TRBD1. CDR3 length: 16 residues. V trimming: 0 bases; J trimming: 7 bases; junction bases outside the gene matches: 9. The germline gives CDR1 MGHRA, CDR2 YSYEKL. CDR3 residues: CASSQERGQGRLGYTF. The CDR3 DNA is TGCGCCAGCAGCCAAGAACGCGGACAGGGGCGCCTTGGCTACACCTTC.

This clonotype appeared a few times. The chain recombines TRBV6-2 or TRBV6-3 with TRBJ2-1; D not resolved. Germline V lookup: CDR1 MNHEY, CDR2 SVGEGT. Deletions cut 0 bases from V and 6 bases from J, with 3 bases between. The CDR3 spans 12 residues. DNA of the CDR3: TGTGCCAGCAGTTACTCTTTCAATGAGCAGTTCTTC. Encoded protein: CASSYSFNEQFF.

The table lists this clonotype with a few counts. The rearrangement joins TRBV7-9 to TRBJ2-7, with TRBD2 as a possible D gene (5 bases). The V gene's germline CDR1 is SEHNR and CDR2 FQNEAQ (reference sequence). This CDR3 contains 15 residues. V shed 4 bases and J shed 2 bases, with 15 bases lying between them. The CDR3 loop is CASSSPFGSAYEQYF. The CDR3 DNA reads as TGTGCCAGCAGCTCCCCTTTTGGGAGTGCCTACGAGCAGTACTTC.

The CDR3 protein is CASSYLYRGSYNEQFF. CDR3 nucleotide sequence: TGTGCCAGCAGCTACTTATACAGGGGGTCCTACAATGAGCAGTTCTTC. The V and J genes are TRBV2 and TRBJ2-1; 8 bases line up with TRBD1. CDR3 length: 16 residues. V was pared by 6 bases and J by 1 base, with 8 bases of the junction left unmatched. Germline V gene sequence: CDR1 SNHLY, CDR2 FYNNEI.

Here the CDR3 reads CASSRGRENTYEQYF. As DNA, the CDR3 is TGTGCCAGCAGCCGGGGACGGGAGAACACCTACGAGCAGTACTTC. The chain joins TRBV7-9 to TRBJ2-7; D is possibly TRBD2 (6 bases). CDR1 and CDR2 from the germline V gene are SEHNR and FQNEAQ (reference sequence). Trimming removed 5 bases at V and 2 bases at J, with 16 bases between. The CDR3 sequence is 15 residues long.

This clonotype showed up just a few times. The chain's CDR3 is CASGTRGTTEAFF. CDR3 DNA: TGCGCCAGCGGGACCAGGGGCACCACTGAAGCTTTCTTT. The chain carries TRBV5-1 and TRBJ1-1; the D gene is possibly TRBD1 (6 bases). Trimming pared 7 bases from V and 4 bases from J, leaving 14 bases between. The CDR3 length is 13 residues. Germline V gene lookup returns CDR1 SGHRS and CDR2 YFSETQ.

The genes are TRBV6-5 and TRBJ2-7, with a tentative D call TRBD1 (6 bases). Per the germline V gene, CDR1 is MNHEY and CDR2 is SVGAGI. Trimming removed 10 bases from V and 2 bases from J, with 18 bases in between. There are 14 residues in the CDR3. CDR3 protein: CATSRGDTAYEQYF. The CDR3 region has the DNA TGTGCCACCTCCAGGGGTGACACCGCCTACGAGCAGTACTTC.

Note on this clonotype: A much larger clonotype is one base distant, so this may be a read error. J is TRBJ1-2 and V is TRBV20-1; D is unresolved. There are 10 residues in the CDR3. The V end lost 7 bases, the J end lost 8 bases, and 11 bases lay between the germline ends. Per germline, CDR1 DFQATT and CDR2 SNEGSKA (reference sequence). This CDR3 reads CSDGPDGYTF. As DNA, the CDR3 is TGCAGTGATGGGCCTGACGGCTACACCTTC.

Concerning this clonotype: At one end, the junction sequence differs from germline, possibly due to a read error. The CDR3: CASSLDGRQPKHF. The CDR3 region has the DNA TGTGCCAGCAGCTTGGATGGGAGGCAGCCCAAGCATTTT. V usage is TRBV7-9 and J usage is TRBJ1-5; D not resolved. The CDR3 sequence is 13 residues long. Germline loops: CDR1 SEHNR, CDR2 FQNEAQ (reference sequence).

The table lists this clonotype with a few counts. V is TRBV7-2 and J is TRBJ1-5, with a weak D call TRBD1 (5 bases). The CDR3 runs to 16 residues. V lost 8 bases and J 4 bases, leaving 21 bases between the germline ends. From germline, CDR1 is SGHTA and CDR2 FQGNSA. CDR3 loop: CASSFSLNQGNQPQHF. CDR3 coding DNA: TGTGCCAGCTCCTTTTCCCTGAACCAGGGAAATCAGCCCCAGCATTTT. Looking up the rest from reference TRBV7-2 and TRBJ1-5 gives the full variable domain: GAGVSQSPSNKVTEKGKDVELRCDPISGHTALYWYRQSLGQGLEFLIYFQGNSAPDKSGLPSDRFSAERTGGSVSTLTIQRTQQEDSAVYLCASSFSLNQGNQPQHFGDGTRLSIL.

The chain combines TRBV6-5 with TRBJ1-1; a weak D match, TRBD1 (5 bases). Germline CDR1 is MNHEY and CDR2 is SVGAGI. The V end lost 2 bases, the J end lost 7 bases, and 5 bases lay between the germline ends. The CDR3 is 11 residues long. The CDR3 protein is CASSYRGEAFF. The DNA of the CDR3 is TGTGCCAGCAGTTACAGGGGTGAAGCTTTCTTT.

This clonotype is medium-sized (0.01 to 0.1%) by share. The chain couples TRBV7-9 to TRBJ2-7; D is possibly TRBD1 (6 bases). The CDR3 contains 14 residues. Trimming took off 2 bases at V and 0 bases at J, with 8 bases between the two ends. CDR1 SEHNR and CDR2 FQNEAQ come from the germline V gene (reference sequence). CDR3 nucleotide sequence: TGTGCCAGCAGCTTAAGGACAGACTCCTACGAGCAGTACTTC. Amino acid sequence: CASSLRTDSYEQYF.

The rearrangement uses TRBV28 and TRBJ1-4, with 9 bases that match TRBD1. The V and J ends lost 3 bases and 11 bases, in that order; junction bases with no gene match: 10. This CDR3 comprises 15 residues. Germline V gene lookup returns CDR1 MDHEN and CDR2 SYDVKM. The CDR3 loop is CASSFHGTGRGKLFF. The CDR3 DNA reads TGTGCCAGCAGTTTCCACGGGACAGGGAGAGGGAAACTGTTTTTT.

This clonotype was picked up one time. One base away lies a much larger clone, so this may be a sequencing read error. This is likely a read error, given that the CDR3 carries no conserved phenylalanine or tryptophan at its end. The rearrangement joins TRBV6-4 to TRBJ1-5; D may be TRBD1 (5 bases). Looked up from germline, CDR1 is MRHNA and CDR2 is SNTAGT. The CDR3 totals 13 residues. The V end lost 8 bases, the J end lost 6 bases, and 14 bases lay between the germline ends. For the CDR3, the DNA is TGTGCCAGCCCACCCGGGGGACGTCAGCCCCAGCATTCT. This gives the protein CASPPGGRQPQHS.